This is a list of T cell receptor beta chains from one sample in a study of T-cell memory formation after mild COVID-19. MiXCR was run by TCRdb on the 5' RACE reads, yielding one entry per CDR3 protein. The table lists just over 300,000 distinct CDR3 sequences, approximately 19% of them singletons. Sequences were obtained from PBMCs or a T cell subset sorted from them (not recorded which). The receptors shown here come from a man aged 18 to 30 who had mild COVID-19 (a few samples of this study predate the infection). Cell type and time point are not known. Each CDR3 is given with its conserved first and last residue. The D gene is left open where the match is weak. Rows give clone size only sometimes, using once, few, many, or a class for an expanded clone.

D gene | clone size | J gene | V gene | CDR3 protein | CDR3 DNA
. | few | TRBJ2-7 | TRBV12-3/TRBV12-4 | CASSFGEYEQYF | TGTGCCAGCAGTTTCGGGGAGTACGAGCAGTACTTC
TRBD2 | few | TRBJ2-1 | TRBV7-3 | CASSISAGGNNEQFF | TGTGCCAGCAGCATAAGTGCGGGGGGGAACAATGAGCAGTTCTTC
. | few | TRBJ2-1 | TRBV6-5 | CASSYSRKFYNEQFF | TGTGCCAGCAGTTACTCGCGGAAGTTTTACAATGAGCAGTTCTTC
TRBD2 | . | TRBJ2-5 | TRBV6-5 | CASSYYGGGTQETQYF | TGTGCCAGCAGTTATTACGGCGGGGGGACCCAAGAGACCCAGTACTTC
TRBD2 | . | TRBJ2-3 | TRBV11-2 | CASSALLAGRLDTQYF | TGTGCCAGCAGCGCCCTACTAGCGGGGCGTCTCGATACGCAGTATTTT
TRBD2 | many | TRBJ2-3 | TRBV2 | CASSGSGGHTDTQYF | TGTGCCAGCAGTGGGAGCGGGGGGCACACAGATACGCAGTATTTT
. | few | TRBJ2-5 | TRBV28 | CASSLEISLGVQETQYF | TGTGCCAGCAGTTTAGAGATAAGCTTGGGGGTTCAAGAGACCCAGTACTTC
. | . | TRBJ2-1 | TRBV5-6 | CASSLGVDNEQFF | TGTGCCAGCAGTCTGGGGGTAGACAATGAGCAGTTCTTC
. | . | TRBJ2-7 | TRBV27 | CASSFGADTYEQYF | TGTGCCAGCAGTTTTGGGGCAGACACCTACGAGCAGTACTTC
. | . | TRBJ1-2 | TRBV6-2/TRBV6-3 | CASSPDWGYGYTF | TGTGCCAGCAGCCCGGACTGGGGCTATGGCTACACCTTC
. | . | TRBJ1-1 | TRBV12-3/TRBV12-4 | CASTLQGPLNTEAFF | TGTGCCAGCACTTTACAGGGACCTCTGAACACTGAAGCTTTCTTT
TRBD1 | . | TRBJ2-1 | TRBV7-3 | CASSSRTGGEYNEQFF | TGTGCCAGCAGCTCACGGACAGGGGGCGAATACAATGAGCAGTTCTTC
TRBD2 | few | TRBJ2-1 | TRBV7-2 | CASSLGLAVYNEQFF | TGTGCCAGCAGCCTAGGACTAGCGGTTTACAATGAGCAGTTCTTC
. | . | TRBJ2-5 | TRBV3-1 | CASSRPGSVRGETQYF | TGTGCCAGCAGCCGCCCGGGATCGGTCCGAGGGGAGACCCAGTACTTC
TRBD1 | . | TRBJ1-1 | TRBV19 | CASLTDRGNTEAFF | TGTGCCAGCCTTACGGACAGGGGGAACACTGAAGCTTTCTTT
. | . | TRBJ1-2 | TRBV7-9 | CASRIGGFGDYGYTF | TGTGCCAGCAGGATTGGGGGGTTTGGCGACTATGGCTACACCTTC
. | . | TRBJ2-6 | TRBV6-2/TRBV6-3 | CASTRGANVLTF | TGTGCCAGCACACGTGGGGCCAACGTCCTGACTTTC
. | few | TRBJ1-1 | TRBV20-1 | CSARPLNTEAFF | TGCAGTGCTAGACCGCTGAACACTGAAGCTTTCTTT
TRBD1 | many | TRBJ1-5 | TRBV7-9 | CASSLTGGDQPQHF | TGTGCCAGCAGCTTGACAGGGGGGGATCAGCCCCAGCATTTT
TRBD1 | few | TRBJ1-2 | TRBV30 | CAWSVQGNNGYTF | TGTGCCTGGAGTGTACAGGGGAACAATGGCTACACCTTC
. | . | TRBJ1-2 | TRBV7-6 | CASTLEQVNYGYTF | TGTGCCAGCACCCTAGAGCAGGTTAACTATGGCTACACCTTC
TRBD2 | few | TRBJ2-3 | TRBV12-3/TRBV12-4 | CASSFGFGGGGTDTQYF | TGTGCCAGCAGTTTTGGGTTCGGGGGAGGGGGCACAGATACGCAGTATTTT
. | few | TRBJ2-2 | TRBV6-6 | CASGLVKGNTGELFF | TGTGCCAGCGGGCTGGTGAAGGGGAACACCGGGGAGCTGTTTTTT
. | once | TRBJ2-7 | TRBV29-1 | CSVVDVTSSYEQYF | TGCAGCGTTGTCGACGTGACGTCCTCCTACGAGCAGTACTTC
. | . | TRBJ2-5 | TRBV11-2 | CASSLGAGLPPYF | TGTGCCAGCAGCTTAGGTGCGGGACTGCCCCCATACTTC
. | . | TRBJ2-3 | TRBV9 | CASSVEIRITDTQYF | TGTGCCAGCAGCGTAGAGATCCGGATCACAGATACGCAGTATTTT
. | few | TRBJ2-3 | TRBV5-8 | CASSLALGASGDTQYF | TGTGCCAGCAGCTTGGCCCTGGGGGCGAGCGGAGATACGCAGTATTTT
. | many | TRBJ2-3 | TRBV5-5 | CASSLEWGADTQYF | TGTGCCAGCAGCTTGGAGTGGGGCGCAGATACGCAGTATTTT
. | hyperexpanded | TRBJ2-3 | TRBV12-3/TRBV12-4 | CASSLGGVGDTQYF | TGTGCCAGCAGTTTGGGCGGGGTAGGGGATACGCAGTATTTT
. | . | TRBJ2-1 | TRBV6-2/TRBV6-3 | CASSYARVAHEQFF | TGTGCCAGCAGTTACGCTAGGGTGGCCCATGAGCAGTTCTTC
TRBD1 | . | TRBJ2-5 | TRBV7-8 | CASRASGGFQETQYF | TGTGCCAGCAGAGCGTCAGGGGGATTCCAAGAGACCCAGTACTTC